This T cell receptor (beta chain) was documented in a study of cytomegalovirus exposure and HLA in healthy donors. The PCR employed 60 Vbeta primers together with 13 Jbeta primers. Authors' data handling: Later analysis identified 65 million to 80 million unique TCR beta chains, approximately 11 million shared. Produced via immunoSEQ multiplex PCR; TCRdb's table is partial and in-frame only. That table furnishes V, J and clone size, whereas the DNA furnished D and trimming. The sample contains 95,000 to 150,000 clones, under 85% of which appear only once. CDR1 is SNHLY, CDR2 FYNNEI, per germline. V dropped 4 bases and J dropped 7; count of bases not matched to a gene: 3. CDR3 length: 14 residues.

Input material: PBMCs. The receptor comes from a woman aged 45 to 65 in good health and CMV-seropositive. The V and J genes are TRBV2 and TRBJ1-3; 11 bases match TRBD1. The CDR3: CASSAWDRGNTIYF. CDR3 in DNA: TGTGCCAGCAGTGCCTGGGACAGGGGGAACACCATATATTTT. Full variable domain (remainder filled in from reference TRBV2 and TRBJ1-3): EPEVTQTPSHQVTQMGQEVILRCVPISNHLYFYWYRQILGQKVEFLVSFYNNEISEKSEIFDDQFSVERPDGSNFTLKIRSTKLEDSAMYFCASSAWDRGNTIYFGEGSWLTVV.